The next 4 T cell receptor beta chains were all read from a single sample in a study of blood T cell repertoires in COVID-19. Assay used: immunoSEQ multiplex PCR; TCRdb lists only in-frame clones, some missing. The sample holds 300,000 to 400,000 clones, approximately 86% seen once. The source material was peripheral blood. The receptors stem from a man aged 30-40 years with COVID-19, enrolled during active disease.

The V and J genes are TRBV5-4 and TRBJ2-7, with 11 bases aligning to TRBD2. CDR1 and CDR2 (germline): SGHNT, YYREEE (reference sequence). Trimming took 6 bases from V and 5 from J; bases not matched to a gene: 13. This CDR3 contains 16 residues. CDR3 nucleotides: TGTGCCAGCACCCCGCGGAAACTAGCGGGGGCCAACGAGCAGTACTTC. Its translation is CASTPRKLAGANEQYF.

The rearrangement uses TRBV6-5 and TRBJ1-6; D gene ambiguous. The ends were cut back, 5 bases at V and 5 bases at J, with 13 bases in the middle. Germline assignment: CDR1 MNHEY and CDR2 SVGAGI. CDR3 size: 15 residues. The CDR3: CASSHRRGDNSPLHF. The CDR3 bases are TGTGCCAGCAGTCACCGCCGGGGTGATAATTCACCCCTCCACTTT.

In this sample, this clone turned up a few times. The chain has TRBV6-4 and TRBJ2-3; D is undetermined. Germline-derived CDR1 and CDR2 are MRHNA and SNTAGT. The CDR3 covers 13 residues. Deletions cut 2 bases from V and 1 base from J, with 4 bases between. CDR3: CASSDLRTDTQYF. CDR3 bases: TGTGCCAGCAGTGACCTCCGCACAGATACGCAGTATTTT.

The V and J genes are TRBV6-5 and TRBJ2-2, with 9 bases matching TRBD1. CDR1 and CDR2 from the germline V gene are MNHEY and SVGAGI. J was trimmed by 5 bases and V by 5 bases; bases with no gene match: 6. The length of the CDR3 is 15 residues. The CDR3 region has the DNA TGTGCCAGCAGTCCCGGGACAGGGAGGACCGGGGAGCTGTTTTTT. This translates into CASSPGTGRTGELFF.